This T cell receptor (beta chain) was sequenced for a study of T cells in women clearing cervical HPV infection. Study-level points and caveats: CIN3+ cases had significantly higher TCR richness than controls; evenness did not differ.

About this clone: Its antigen is unidentified. With the read ending 3 residues before the CDR3 end, the germline J gene is used to fill in that end.

Germline assignment: CDR1 SGHTA and CDR2 FQGNSA. This CDR3 has 13 residues. Trimming shortened V by 1 base and J by 3 bases, and 6 bases separated the two germline ends. Generated by immunoSEQ multiplex PCR, the TCRdb table keeps only in-frame clones and is missing some. This specimen shows 29,000 or so clones; the ten leading clones hold approximately 3%. The material sequenced was blood buffy coat. The clonotype originates from a woman aged 18-70 years with a cervical HPV16 infection that either progressed to CIN3+ or cleared (not recorded which). V gene TRBV7-2 combines with J gene TRBJ1-2; D uncertain. CDR3 DNA (partial): TGTGCCAGCAGCTTAGGGAGGGACTATGGC. Translation gives CASSLGRDYG. The whole CDR3 region reads CASSLGRDYGYTF.